This TCR beta chain was profiled in a study of beta chain features in type 1 diabetes. This clone turned up a few times. Its antigen is still unknown. Sequencing targeted expressed TCRB transcripts, as all isolated RNA had been reverse transcribed. Using immunoSEQ multiplex PCR, the repertoire was profiled, and TCRdb retains in-frame clones only, with some absent. The repertoire has roughly 150,000 clones, about 7.8% of them found once; the top ten carry roughly 1%. Broader study findings: Researchers report that Type 1 diabetes patients had moderately but significantly shorter TCRB CDR3s across all four CD4+ subsets. When VDJ junctions were examined, type 1 diabetes patients showed fewer insertions and more deletions. PCR, the amplification step, might favor shorter templates, equally in patients and controls. In cDNA sequencing, cells with high TCR expression could be over-represented.

The sequenced sample consisted of central memory CD4+ T cells from blood. This TCR came from a woman aged 35 to 49 with type 1 diabetes.

Here the CDR3 DNA reads TGTGCCAGCAGTGAAGGAGGCATAACGGGTGGCTACACCTTC. As protein: CASSEGGITGGYTF. V is TRBV2 and J is TRBJ1-2; unclear D gene. V lost 1 base and J 7 bases, leaving 13 bases between the germline ends. Germline CDR1 is SNHLY and CDR2 is FYNNEI. CDR3 size: 14 residues.